One sample yielded the 5 T cell receptor beta chains listed below, sequenced in a study of cytomegalovirus exposure and HLA in healthy donors. PCR employed 60 Vbeta and 13 Jbeta primers. This table comes from immunoSEQ multiplex PCR, and its TCRdb copy is limited to in-frame clones, with some not included. The table shows some 130,000 clones, with just under 85% occurring only once. The specimen sequenced was PBMCs. Source of these receptors: a boy aged 2-9 years in good health and CMV-seronegative.

This clone has a single count. V and J are TRBV11-1 and TRBJ1-5; TRBD1 is a possible D gene (5 bases). The ends were cut back, 7 bases at V and 6 bases at J, with 22 bases in the middle. Germline CDR1 and CDR2: SGHAT and FQDESV (reference sequence). The length of the CDR3 is 16 residues. As DNA, the CDR3 is TGTGCCAGCACCCCGGGGGGGAAAGATTTGGGTCAGCCCCAGCATTTT. Translated: CASTPGGKDLGQPQHF.

The J gene is TRBJ2-2, the V gene TRBV4-1; 7 nucleotides match TRBD2. Looked up from germline, CDR1 is MGHRA and CDR2 is YSYEKL. V trimming: 4 bases; J trimming: 2 bases; junction bases outside the gene matches: 7. The CDR3 runs 16 residues. DNA of the CDR3: TGCGCCAGCAGCCCCCCGGCTAGCGGAAACACCGGGGAGCTGTTTTTT. It specifies CASSPPASGNTGELFF.

V and J are TRBV2 and TRBJ1-2; 9 positions agree with TRBD1. CDR3 length: 17 amino acids. V was clipped by 6 bases and J by 7 bases; unmatched bases: 18. Germline V gene sequence: CDR1 SNHLY, CDR2 FYNNEI. CDR3 sequence (DNA): TGTGCCAGCAGCGAACCTACCGACTGGACAGGGGTTAGTGGCTACACCTTC. Protein: CASSEPTDWTGVSGYTF.

The sample holds one count of this clone. The chain has TRBV6-7 and TRBJ2-7, with 7 positions matching TRBD1. TRBV6-7 is labeled an ORF, and its function is uncertain. Trimming cost V 6 bases and J 4 bases; bases outside gene matches: 18. This CDR3 region has 17 residues. CDR3 DNA sequence: TGTGCCAGCAGACCATCCGACAGGGAAGTTGTTAGGTACGAGCAGTACGTC. Amino acids: CASRPSDREVVRYEQYV.

V and J are TRBV19 and TRBJ2-1; 11 bases agree with TRBD1. Unmatched junction bases numbered 6, after V lost 6 bases and J lost 8 bases. The CDR3 totals 14 residues. Germline assignment: CDR1 LNHDA and CDR2 SQIVND (reference sequence). The CDR3 is CASSGQGAVDEQFF. The CDR3 DNA reads as TGTGCCAGTAGCGGACAGGGGGCTGTCGATGAGCAGTTCTTC.